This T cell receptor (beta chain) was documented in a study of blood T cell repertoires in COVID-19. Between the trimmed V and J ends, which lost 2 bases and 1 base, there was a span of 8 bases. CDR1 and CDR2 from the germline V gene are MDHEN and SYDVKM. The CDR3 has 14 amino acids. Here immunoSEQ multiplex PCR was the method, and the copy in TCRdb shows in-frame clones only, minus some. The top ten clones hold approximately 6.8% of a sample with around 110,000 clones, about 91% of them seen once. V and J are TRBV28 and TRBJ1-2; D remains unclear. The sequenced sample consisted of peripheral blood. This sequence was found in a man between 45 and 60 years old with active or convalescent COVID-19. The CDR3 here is CASSLRERNYGYTF. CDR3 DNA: TGTGCCAGCAGTTTACGGGAACGTAACTATGGCTACACCTTC.